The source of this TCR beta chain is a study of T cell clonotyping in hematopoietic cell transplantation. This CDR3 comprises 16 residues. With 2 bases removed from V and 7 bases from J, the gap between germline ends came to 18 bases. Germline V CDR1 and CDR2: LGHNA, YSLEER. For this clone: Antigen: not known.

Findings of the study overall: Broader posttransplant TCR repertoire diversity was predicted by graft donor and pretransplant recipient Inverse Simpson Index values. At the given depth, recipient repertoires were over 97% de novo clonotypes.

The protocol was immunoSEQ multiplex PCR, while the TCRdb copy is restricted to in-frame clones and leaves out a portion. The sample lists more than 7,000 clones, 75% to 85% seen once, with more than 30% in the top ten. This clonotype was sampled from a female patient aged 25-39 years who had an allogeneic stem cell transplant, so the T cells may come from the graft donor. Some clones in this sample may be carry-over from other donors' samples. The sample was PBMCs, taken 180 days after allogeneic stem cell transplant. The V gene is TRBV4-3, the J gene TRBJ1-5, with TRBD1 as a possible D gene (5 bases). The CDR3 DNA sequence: TGCGCCAGCAGCCAAAACTTGGGGCTGGCGAACCAGCCCCAGCATTTT. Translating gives CASSQNLGLANQPQHF.